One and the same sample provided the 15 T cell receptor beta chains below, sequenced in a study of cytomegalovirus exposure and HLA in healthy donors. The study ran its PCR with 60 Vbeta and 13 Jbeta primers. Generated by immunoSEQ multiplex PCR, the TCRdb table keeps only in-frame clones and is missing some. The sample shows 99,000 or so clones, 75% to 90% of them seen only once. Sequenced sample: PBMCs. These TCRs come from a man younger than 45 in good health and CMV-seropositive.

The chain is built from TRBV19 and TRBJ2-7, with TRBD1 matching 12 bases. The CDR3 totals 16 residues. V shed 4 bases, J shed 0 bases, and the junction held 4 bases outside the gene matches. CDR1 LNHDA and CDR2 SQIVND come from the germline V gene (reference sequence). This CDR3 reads CASSNPGQGASYEQYF. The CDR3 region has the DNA TGTGCCAGTAGTAACCCGGGACAGGGGGCCTCCTACGAGCAGTACTTC. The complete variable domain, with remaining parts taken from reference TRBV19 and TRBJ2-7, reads DGGITQSPKYLFRKEGQNVTLSCEQNLNHDAMYWYRQDPGQGLRLIYYSQIVNDFQKGDIAEGYSVSREKKESFPLTVTSAQKNPTAFYLCASSNPGQGASYEQYFGPGTRLTVT.

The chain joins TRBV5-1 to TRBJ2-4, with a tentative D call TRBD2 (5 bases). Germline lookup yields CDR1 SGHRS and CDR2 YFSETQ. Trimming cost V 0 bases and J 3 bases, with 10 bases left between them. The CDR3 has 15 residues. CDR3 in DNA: TGCGCCAGCAGCTTGGACCCCGGGGTCAAAAACATTCAGTACTTC. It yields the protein CASSLDPGVKNIQYF.

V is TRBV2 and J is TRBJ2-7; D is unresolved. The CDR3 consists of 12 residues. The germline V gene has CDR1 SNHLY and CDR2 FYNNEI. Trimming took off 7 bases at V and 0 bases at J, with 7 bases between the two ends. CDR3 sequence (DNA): TGTGCCAGCAAGTCAGACTCCTACGAGCAGTACTTC. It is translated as CASKSDSYEQYF.

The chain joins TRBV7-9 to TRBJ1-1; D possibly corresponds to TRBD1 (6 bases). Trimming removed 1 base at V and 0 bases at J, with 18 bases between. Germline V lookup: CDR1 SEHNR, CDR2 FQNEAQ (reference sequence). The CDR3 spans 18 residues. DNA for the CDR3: TGTGCCAGCAGCTTAGTAGAGGGGGGGCAAGCGGTGAACACTGAAGCTTTCTTT. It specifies CASSLVEGGQAVNTEAFF.

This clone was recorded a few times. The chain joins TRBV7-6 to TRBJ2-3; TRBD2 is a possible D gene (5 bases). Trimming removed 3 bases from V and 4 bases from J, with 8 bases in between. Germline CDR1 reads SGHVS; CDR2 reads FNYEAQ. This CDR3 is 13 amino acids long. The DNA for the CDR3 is TGTGCCAGCAGCTTCGGACTTGCAGATACGCAGTATTTT. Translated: CASSFGLADTQYF.

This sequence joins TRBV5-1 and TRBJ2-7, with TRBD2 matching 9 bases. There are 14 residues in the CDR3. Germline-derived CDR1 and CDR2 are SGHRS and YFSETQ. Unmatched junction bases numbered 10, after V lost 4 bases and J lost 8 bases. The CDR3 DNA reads TGCGCCAGCAGCCTGCGGGGGGGCTTTGAGAAGCAGTACTTC. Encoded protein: CASSLRGGFEKQYF.

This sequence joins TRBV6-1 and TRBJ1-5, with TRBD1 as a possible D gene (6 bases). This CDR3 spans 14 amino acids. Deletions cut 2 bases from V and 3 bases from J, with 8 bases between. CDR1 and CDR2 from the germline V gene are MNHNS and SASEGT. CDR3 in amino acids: CASSESGVNQPQHF. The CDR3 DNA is TGTGCCAGCAGTGAATCAGGGGTCAATCAGCCCCAGCATTTT.

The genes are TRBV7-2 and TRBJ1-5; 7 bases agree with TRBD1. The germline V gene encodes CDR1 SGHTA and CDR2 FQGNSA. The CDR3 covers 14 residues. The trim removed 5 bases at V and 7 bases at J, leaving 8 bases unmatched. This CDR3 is CASSTRQGYQPQHF. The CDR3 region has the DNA TGTGCCAGCAGCACACGACAGGGATACCAGCCCCAGCATTTT.

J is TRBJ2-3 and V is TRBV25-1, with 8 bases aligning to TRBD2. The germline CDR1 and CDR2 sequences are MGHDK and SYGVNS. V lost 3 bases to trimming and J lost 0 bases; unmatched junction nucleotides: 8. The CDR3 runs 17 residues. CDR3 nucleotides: TGTGCCAGCAGTGATCCGGGGGGGTCCCCTAGCACAGATACGCAGTATTTT. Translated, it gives CASSDPGGSPSTDTQYF.

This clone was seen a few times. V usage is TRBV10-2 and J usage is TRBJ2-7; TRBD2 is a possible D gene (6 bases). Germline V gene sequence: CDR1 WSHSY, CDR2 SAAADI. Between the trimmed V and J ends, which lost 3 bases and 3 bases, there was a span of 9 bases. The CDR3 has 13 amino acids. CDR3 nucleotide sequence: TGCGCCAGCAGTGACACGGACTACTACGAGCAGTACTTC. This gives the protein CASSDTDYYEQYF.

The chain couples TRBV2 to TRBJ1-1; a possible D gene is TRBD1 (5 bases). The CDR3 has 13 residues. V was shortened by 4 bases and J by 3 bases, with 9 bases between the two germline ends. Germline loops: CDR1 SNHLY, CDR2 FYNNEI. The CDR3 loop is CASSAGLDTEAFF. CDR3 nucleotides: TGTGCCAGCAGTGCAGGGTTGGACACTGAAGCTTTCTTT.

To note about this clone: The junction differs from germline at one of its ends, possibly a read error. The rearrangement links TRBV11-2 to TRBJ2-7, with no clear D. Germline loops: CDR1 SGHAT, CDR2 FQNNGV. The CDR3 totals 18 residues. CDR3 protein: CASSLERPHPVRSSEQYF. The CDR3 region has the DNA TGTGCCAGCAGCTTAGAGCGTCCCCATCCGGTGAGGTCCTCCGAGCAGTACTTC.

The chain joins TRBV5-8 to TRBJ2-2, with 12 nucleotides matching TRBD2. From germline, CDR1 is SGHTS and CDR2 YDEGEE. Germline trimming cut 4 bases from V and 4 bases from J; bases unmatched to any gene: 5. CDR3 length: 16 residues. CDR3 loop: CASSRTSGGLTGELFF. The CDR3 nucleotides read TGTGCCAGCAGCCGTACTAGCGGGGGGCTCACCGGGGAGCTGTTTTTT.

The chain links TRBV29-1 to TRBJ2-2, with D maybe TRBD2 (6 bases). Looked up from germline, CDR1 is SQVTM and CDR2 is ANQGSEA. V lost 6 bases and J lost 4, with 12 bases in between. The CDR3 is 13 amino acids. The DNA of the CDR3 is TGCAGCGTCGGACCGACTAGCACCGGGGAGCTGTTTTTT. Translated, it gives CSVGPTSTGELFF.

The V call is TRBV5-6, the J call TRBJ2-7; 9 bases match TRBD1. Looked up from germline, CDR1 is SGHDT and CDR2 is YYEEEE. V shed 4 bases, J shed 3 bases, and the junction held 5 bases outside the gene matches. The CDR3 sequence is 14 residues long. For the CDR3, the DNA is TGTGCCAGCAGCGACGGGACAGGGAACTACGAGCAGTACTTC. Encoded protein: CASSDGTGNYEQYF. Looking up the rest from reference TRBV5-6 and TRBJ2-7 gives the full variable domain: DAGVTQSPTHLIKTRGQQVTLRCSPKSGHDTVSWYQQALGQGPQFIFQYYEEEERQRGNFPDRFSGHQFPNYSSELNVNALLLGDSALYLCASSDGTGNYEQYFGPGTRLTVT.